These 28 T cell receptor beta chains were all obtained from the same sample, sequenced in a study of PD-L1 blockade in urothelial cancer. Documented time point: peripheral blood 6 weeks after treatment start. The repertoire was sequenced with immunoSEQ multiplex PCR; TCRdb's copy has only in-frame clones and lacks some. Among some 120,000 clones listed, 86% were seen once. The sequencing here drew on PBMCs, taken around atezolizumab (anti-PD-L1) treatment. The receptors were sampled from a man between 45 and 60 years old with urothelial cancer.

V is TRBV6-7 and J is TRBJ1-6; 11 nucleotides agree with TRBD1. TRBV6-7 falls under the ORF class, with uncertain function. Trimming at V came to 2 bases and at J to 5 bases, leaving 8 bases not matched to a gene. The CDR3 runs to 18 residues. The DNA of the CDR3 is TGTGCCAGCAGTTACCCCCCCGGGACAGGGGGTGATAATTCACCCCTCCACTTT. Amino acid sequence: CASSYPPGTGGDNSPLHF.

The chain uses TRBV7-9 and TRBJ2-2; no reliable D call. V gave up 4 bases and J gave up 4 bases, with 4 bases separating them. The germline V gene encodes CDR1 SEHNR and CDR2 FQNEAQ (reference sequence). The CDR3 is 12 residues long. This chain's CDR3 is CASSSFTGELFF. Here the CDR3 DNA reads TGTGCCAGCAGCTCGTTCACCGGGGAGCTGTTTTTT.

The chain couples TRBV18 to TRBJ2-7, with 11 bases fitting TRBD2. V was clipped by 8 bases and J by 3 bases; unmatched bases: 6. Germline V lookup: CDR1 KGHSH, CDR2 LQKENI. The CDR3 has 14 residues. This chain's CDR3 is CASAPGLADYEQYF. Written as DNA, the CDR3 is TGTGCCAGCGCCCCGGGACTAGCGGACTACGAGCAGTACTTC. Variable domain in full (rest from reference TRBV18 and TRBJ2-7): NAGVMQNPRHLVRRRGQEARLRCSPMKGHSHVYWYRQLPEEGLKFMVYLQKENIIDESGMPKERFSAEFPKEGPSILRIQQVVRGDSAAYFCASAPGLADYEQYFGPGTRLTVT.

This sequence joins TRBV30 and TRBJ2-7; D is possibly TRBD1 (6 bases). Per germline, CDR1 GTSNPN and CDR2 SVGIG (reference sequence). The CDR3 contains 12 residues. V shed 4 bases and J shed 1 base, with 8 bases lying between them. As DNA, the CDR3 is TGTGCCTGGAATGGACAGTCCTACGAGCAGTACTTC. The encoded protein is CAWNGQSYEQYF.

The chain couples TRBV27 to TRBJ1-2, with D unclear. Per germline, CDR1 MNHEY and CDR2 SMNVEV (reference sequence). Trimming cost V 8 bases and J 0 bases, with 10 bases left between them. The CDR3 has 13 residues. The CDR3 here is CASSGRANYGYTF. In DNA form, the CDR3 reads TGTGCCAGCTCGGGGAGGGCTAACTATGGCTACACCTTC.

The chain combines TRBV5-1 with TRBJ2-1; 10 bases align to TRBD2. The germline V gene encodes CDR1 SGHRS and CDR2 YFSETQ. Germline trimming cut 4 bases from V and 2 bases from J; bases unmatched to any gene: 18. The CDR3 has 20 amino acids. As DNA, the CDR3 is TGCGCCAGCAGCCTCCCAGCGGGAGGGCCAGTCCTTCTTACCTACAATGAGCAGTTCTTC. Translated, it gives CASSLPAGGPVLLTYNEQFF. The entire variable domain, with the rest obtained from reference TRBV5-1 and TRBJ2-1, is as follows: KAGVTQTPRYLIKTRGQQVTLSCSPISGHRSVSWYQQTPGQGLQFLFEYFSETQRNKGNFPGRFSGRQFSNSRSEMNVSTLELGDSALYLCASSLPAGGPVLLTYNEQFFGPGTRLTVL.

The rearrangement uses TRBV6-1 and TRBJ1-2; 7 positions match TRBD1. This CDR3 contains 15 residues. Looked up from germline, CDR1 is MNHNS and CDR2 is SASEGT. With V trimmed by 10 bases and J by 0 bases, 11 bases remained unmatched. The CDR3 sequence: CANSGGSPSNYGYTF. The DNA of the CDR3 is TGTGCCAACTCAGGGGGATCTCCCTCTAACTATGGCTACACCTTC.

The CDR3 region is CASSQDRGTGANVLTF. The DNA of the CDR3 is TGCGCCAGCAGCCAAGATCGGGGGACCGGGGCCAACGTCCTGACTTTC. The gene calls are TRBV4-1 and TRBJ2-6; possibly TRBD2 for D (6 bases). Trimming removed 0 bases from V and 4 bases from J, with 10 bases in between. Germline assignment: CDR1 MGHRA and CDR2 YSYEKL. The CDR3 covers 16 residues.

This sequence joins TRBV5-4 and TRBJ2-7, with 10 bases lining up with TRBD1. Germline CDR1 reads SGHNT; CDR2 reads YYREEE (reference sequence). The V gene end was trimmed by 4 bases and the J gene end by 6 bases; junction bases not matched to a gene: 1. The CDR3 contains 12 residues. Here the CDR3 DNA reads TGTGCCAGCAGCCGGACAGGGGGCGAGCAGTACTTC. It encodes CASSRTGGEQYF.

The chain is built from TRBV11-2 and TRBJ2-7; 12 positions match TRBD2. Losses at the gene ends were 0 bases for V and 5 bases for J; bases not matched to a gene: 11. The germline V gene encodes CDR1 SGHAT and CDR2 FQNNGV. The CDR3 length is 18 residues. CDR3 amino acids: CASSLDNLAGGPINEQYF. As DNA, the CDR3 is TGTGCCAGCAGCTTAGATAACCTAGCGGGAGGGCCTATAAACGAGCAGTACTTC. Full variable domain (remainder filled in from reference TRBV11-2 and TRBJ2-7): EAGVAQSPRYKIIEKRQSVAFWCNPISGHATLYWYQQILGQGPKLLIQFQNNGVVDDSQLPKDRFSAERLKGVDSTLKIQPAKLEDSAVYLCASSLDNLAGGPINEQYFGPGTRLTVT.

This clone was seen just once. V and J are TRBV7-2 and TRBJ2-7, with 8 bases matching TRBD2. Losses at the gene ends were 0 bases for V and 1 base for J; bases not matched to a gene: 8. The CDR3 has 17 amino acids. CDR1 is SGHTA and CDR2 is FQGNSA in the germline V gene. The CDR3 loop reads CASSLAGTGTSSYEQYF. The CDR3 DNA is TGTGCCAGCAGCTTAGCCGGAACCGGGACTAGTTCCTACGAGCAGTACTTC.

This clone was recorded once. The chain couples TRBV4-2 to TRBJ2-1; perhaps TRBD2 as D (6 bases). Germline V CDR1 and CDR2: LGHNA, YNFKEQ. Trimming stripped 1 base from V and 3 bases from J, with 10 bases between. The CDR3 is 15 residues long. CDR3 loop: CASSQAGDVYNEQFF. The CDR3 region has the DNA TGTGCCAGCAGCCAAGCGGGGGATGTCTACAATGAGCAGTTCTTC.

The rearrangement uses TRBV7-9 and TRBJ2-1; D not resolved. This CDR3 contains 10 residues. Trimming pared 5 bases from V and 15 bases from J, leaving 11 bases between. CDR1 is SEHNR and CDR2 is FQNEAQ in the germline V gene (reference sequence). CDR3 protein: CASSARDWFF. The DNA of the CDR3 is TGTGCCAGCAGCGCCCGAGACTGGTTCTTC.

The chain carries TRBV28 and TRBJ2-7, with 8 bases aligning to TRBD1. The CDR3 totals 15 residues. V trimming: 1 base; J trimming: 2 bases; junction bases outside the gene matches: 4. CDR1 is MDHEN, CDR2 SYDVKM, per germline. The CDR3 DNA is TGTGCCAGCAGTTTATATGCAGGGGGCCCCTACGAGCAGTACTTC. Its translation is CASSLYAGGPYEQYF.

This chain uses TRBV4-2 with TRBJ1-4, with 7 bases lining up with TRBD1. Germline V gene sequence: CDR1 LGHNA, CDR2 YNFKEQ. The CDR3 extends over 14 amino acids. V lost 4 bases and J lost 8; bases outside the gene matches: 7. The CDR3 is CASSLTGSEEKLFF. The DNA for the CDR3 is TGTGCCAGCAGCCTGACAGGGAGTGAAGAAAAACTGTTTTTT.

The chain carries TRBV6-1 and TRBJ2-2; maybe TRBD2 (6 bases). This CDR3 is built from 15 residues. Trimming removed 2 bases at V and 4 bases at J, with 11 bases between. Germline CDR1 is MNHNS and CDR2 is SASEGT. Written as DNA, the CDR3 is TGTGCCAGCAGTGAAATATTCGGGGGCACCGGGGAGCTGTTTTTT. This codes for CASSEIFGGTGELFF.

The chain joins TRBV9 to TRBJ2-2; TRBD1 aligns across 9 bases. Germline V gene lookup returns CDR1 SGDLS and CDR2 YYNGEE. The CDR3 has 16 amino acids. V shed 0 bases and J 5 bases; nucleotides not matched to a gene: 5. The CDR3 protein is CASSVEGQGMTGELFF. CDR3 sequence (DNA): TGTGCCAGCAGCGTAGAGGGACAGGGAATGACCGGGGAGCTGTTTTTT. The complete variable domain, with remaining parts taken from reference TRBV9 and TRBJ2-2, reads DSGVTQTPKHLITATGQRVTLRCSPRSGDLSVYWYQQSLDQGLQFLIQYYNGEERAKGNILERFSAQQFPDLHSELNLSSLELGDSALYFCASSVEGQGMTGELFFGEGSRLTVL.

V usage is TRBV7-9 and J usage is TRBJ1-1; D not resolved. The CDR3 sequence is 14 residues long. The V end lost 7 bases, the J end lost 0 bases, and 12 bases lay between the germline ends. Germline lookup yields CDR1 SEHNR and CDR2 FQNEAQ (reference sequence). The CDR3 loop reads CASTAALLNTEAFF. CDR3 nucleotide sequence: TGTGCCAGCACCGCGGCGCTGTTGAACACTGAAGCTTTCTTT.

The V gene is TRBV7-2, the J gene TRBJ2-7; 14 bases line up with TRBD2. This CDR3 contains 17 residues. Trimming removed 4 bases from V and 3 bases from J; junction bases left unmatched: 8. Germline CDR1 reads SGHTA; CDR2 reads FQGNSA. The CDR3 loop reads CASSSGLAGGLFYEQYF. CDR3 DNA sequence: TGTGCCAGCAGCTCCGGACTAGCGGGAGGTTTGTTCTACGAGCAGTACTTC.

The chain is built from TRBV5-1 and TRBJ2-7, with 9 positions matching TRBD2. The CDR3 spans 18 residues. With 0 bases clipped from V and 7 bases from J, the junction kept 17 bases outside the gene matches. Germline loops: CDR1 SGHRS, CDR2 YFSETQ. CDR3 loop: CASSLEGLADRLPREQYF. The CDR3 nucleotides read TGCGCCAGCAGCTTGGAGGGACTAGCCGACCGCCTCCCTAGAGAGCAGTACTTC. Full variable domain (remainder filled in from reference TRBV5-1 and TRBJ2-7): KAGVTQTPRYLIKTRGQQVTLSCSPISGHRSVSWYQQTPGQGLQFLFEYFSETQRNKGNFPGRFSGRQFSNSRSEMNVSTLELGDSALYLCASSLEGLADRLPREQYFGPGTRLTVT.

This clone is a singleton in its sample. The chain joins TRBV11-2 to TRBJ2-2; no clear D gene. Germline-derived CDR1 and CDR2 are SGHAT and FQNNGV. Trimming left V 2 bases short and J 7 bases short, with 14 bases between. This CDR3 has 15 residues. For the CDR3, the DNA is TGTGCCAGCAGCTTAACCCCCTTAGCTGTCGGGGAGCTGTTTTTT. Translated, it gives CASSLTPLAVGELFF.

This sequence joins TRBV14 and TRBJ1-1; D is perhaps TRBD1 (5 bases). From germline, CDR1 is SGHDN and CDR2 FVKESK. Trimming removed 0 bases at V and 2 bases at J, with 13 bases between. The CDR3 length is 16 residues. CDR3 DNA: TGTGCCAGCAGCCAAGAATTAGGGCAGGGAAACACTGAAGCTTTCTTT. This encodes CASSQELGQGNTEAFF.

The chain uses TRBV5-1 and TRBJ2-5; D is uncertain. CDR3 length: 13 amino acids. Trimming cost V 1 base and J 2 bases, with 6 bases left between them. The germline V gene has CDR1 SGHRS and CDR2 YFSETQ. The CDR3, as DNA: TGCGCCAGCAGCTTGCTCAGGCAAGAGACCCAGTACTTC. Translation: CASSLLRQETQYF.

The chain uses TRBV5-4 and TRBJ2-7; 7 nucleotides match TRBD2. The CDR3 spans 14 residues. Germline V gives CDR1 SGHNT, CDR2 YYREEE (reference sequence). V lost 2 bases, J lost 2 bases, and 4 bases stayed unmatched. The CDR3 bases are TGTGCCAGCAGCTTTGGGGGAGGGCCCTACGAGCAGTACTTC. This sequence encodes CASSFGGGPYEQYF. The full variable domain, rest sourced from reference TRBV5-4 and TRBJ2-7, is ETGVTQSPTHLIKTRGQQVTLRCSSQSGHNTVSWYQQALGQGPQFIFQYYREEENGRGNFPPRFSGLQFPNYSSELNVNALELDDSALYLCASSFGGGPYEQYFGPGTRLTVT.

The gene calls are TRBV5-1 and TRBJ2-1; no firm D call. CDR3 length: 15 amino acids. Trimming took 0 bases from V and 2 from J, leaving 9 bases between them. Germline CDR1 is SGHRS and CDR2 is YFSETQ. CDR3 nucleotides: TGCGCCAGCAGCTTGGTCGCGTCACCCTACAATGAGCAGTTCTTC. Amino acid sequence: CASSLVASPYNEQFF.

V is TRBV5-1 and J is TRBJ2-5; 7 bases agree with TRBD2. Germline values: CDR1 SGHRS, CDR2 YFSETQ. This CDR3 comprises 16 residues. V gave up 1 base and J gave up 0 bases; unmatched junction bases: 6. CDR3 sequence: CASSLPEREYQETQYF. Here the CDR3 DNA reads TGCGCCAGCAGCTTGCCCGAGCGGGAATACCAAGAGACCCAGTACTTC. Supplemented by reference TRBV5-1 and TRBJ2-5, the full variable domain reads KAGVTQTPRYLIKTRGQQVTLSCSPISGHRSVSWYQQTPGQGLQFLFEYFSETQRNKGNFPGRFSGRQFSNSRSEMNVSTLELGDSALYLCASSLPEREYQETQYFGPGTRLLVL.

V is TRBV7-8 and J is TRBJ2-7; tentatively, D is TRBD2 (5 bases). This CDR3 has 14 amino acids. Germline lookup yields CDR1 SGHVS and CDR2 FQNEAQ. V lost 3 bases to trimming and J lost 1 base, with 10 bases between them. Here the CDR3 reads CASSFRLASYEQYF. The CDR3 coding sequence is TGTGCCAGCAGCTTTCGGCTAGCTTCCTACGAGCAGTACTTC.

This sequence joins TRBV7-9 and TRBJ1-3; TRBD1 agrees at 9 bases. Germline lookup yields CDR1 SEHNR and CDR2 FQNEAQ (reference sequence). The ends lost 5 bases at V and 2 bases at J; junction bases unmatched: 4. The CDR3 totals 15 residues. The CDR3 nucleotides read TGTGCCAGCAGCAGGACAGGGGTCACTGGAAACACCATATATTTT. Translating it yields CASSRTGVTGNTIYF.